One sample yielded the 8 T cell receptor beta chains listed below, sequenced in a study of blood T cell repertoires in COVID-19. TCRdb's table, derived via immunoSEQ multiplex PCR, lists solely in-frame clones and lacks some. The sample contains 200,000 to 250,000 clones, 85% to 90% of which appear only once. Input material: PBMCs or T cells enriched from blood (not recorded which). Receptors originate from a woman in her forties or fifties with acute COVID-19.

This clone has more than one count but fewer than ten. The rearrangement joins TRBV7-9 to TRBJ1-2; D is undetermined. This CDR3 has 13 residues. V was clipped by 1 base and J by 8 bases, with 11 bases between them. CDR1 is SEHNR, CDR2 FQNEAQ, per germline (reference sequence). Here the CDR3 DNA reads TGTGCCAGCAGCTTAGGGTGGGCAGAGGGCTACACCTTC. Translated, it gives CASSLGWAEGYTF.

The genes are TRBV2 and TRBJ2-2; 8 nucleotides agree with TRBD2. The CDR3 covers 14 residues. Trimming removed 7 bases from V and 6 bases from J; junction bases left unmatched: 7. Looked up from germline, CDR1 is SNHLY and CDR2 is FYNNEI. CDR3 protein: CASKRREAAGELFF. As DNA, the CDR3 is TGTGCCAGCAAGCGGCGGGAGGCGGCCGGGGAGCTGTTTTTT.

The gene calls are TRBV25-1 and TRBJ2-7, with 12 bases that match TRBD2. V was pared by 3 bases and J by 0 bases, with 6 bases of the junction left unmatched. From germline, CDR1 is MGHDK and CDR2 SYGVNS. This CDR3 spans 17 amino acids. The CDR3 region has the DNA TGTGCCAGCAGTGACCTCGCTAGCGGGAGGGCCTCCTACGAGCAGTACTTC. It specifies CASSDLASGRASYEQYF.

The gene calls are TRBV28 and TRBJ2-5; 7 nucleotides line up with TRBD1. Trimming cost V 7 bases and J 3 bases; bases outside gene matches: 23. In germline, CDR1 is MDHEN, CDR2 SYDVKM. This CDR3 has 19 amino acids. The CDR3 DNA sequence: TGTGCCAGCATCCCCCAGAGGGGTACTAGGGGGCGAGCCGAAGAGACCCAGTACTTC. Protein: CASIPQRGTRGRAEETQYF.

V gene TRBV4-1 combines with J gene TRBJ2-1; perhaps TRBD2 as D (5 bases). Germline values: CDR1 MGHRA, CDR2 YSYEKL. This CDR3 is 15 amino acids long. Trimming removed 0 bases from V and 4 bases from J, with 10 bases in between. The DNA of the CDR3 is TGCGCCAGCAGCCAAGACGGGAACCCATACAATGAGCAGTTCTTC. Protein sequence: CASSQDGNPYNEQFF.

In nucleotides, the CDR3 is TGTGCCAGCAGTTCCATAAAGGCGGGCAACTATGGCTACACCTTC. This gives the protein CASSSIKAGNYGYTF. The chain has TRBV6-5 and TRBJ1-2, with D uncertain. V was shortened by 4 bases and J by 2 bases, with 14 bases between the two germline ends. The CDR3 contains 15 residues. Germline V gene sequence: CDR1 MNHEY, CDR2 SVGAGI.

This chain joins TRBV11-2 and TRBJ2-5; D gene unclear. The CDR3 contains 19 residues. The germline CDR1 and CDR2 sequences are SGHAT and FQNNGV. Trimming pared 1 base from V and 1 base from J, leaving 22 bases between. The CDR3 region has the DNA TGTGCCAGCAGCTTAGGGGTATATTTAGACTCCAGTCTCCAAGAGACCCAGTACTTC. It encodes CASSLGVYLDSSLQETQYF. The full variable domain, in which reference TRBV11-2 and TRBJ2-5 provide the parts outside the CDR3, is EAGVAQSPRYKIIEKRQSVAFWCNPISGHATLYWYQQILGQGPKLLIQFQNNGVVDDSQLPKDRFSAERLKGVDSTLKIQPAKLEDSAVYLCASSLGVYLDSSLQETQYFGPGTRLLVL.

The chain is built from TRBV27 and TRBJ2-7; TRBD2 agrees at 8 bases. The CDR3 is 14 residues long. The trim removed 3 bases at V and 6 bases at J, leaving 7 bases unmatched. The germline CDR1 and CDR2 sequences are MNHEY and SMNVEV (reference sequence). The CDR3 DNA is TGTGCCAGCAGTTTCGGGACTAGTATTGGCGAGCAGTACTTC. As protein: CASSFGTSIGEQYF.